The entry that follows covers one T cell receptor beta chain sequence. Its antigen remains unidentified. Some 30,000 T cell genomes (around 200 ng DNA) went into each sorted-subset replicate. TCRdb's table, derived via immunoSEQ multiplex PCR, lists solely in-frame clones and lacks some. Found here are about 710,000 clones, approximately 77% of them singletons; the top ten hold less than 2%. Donors were healthy HIV-negative adults without recently reported acute infections or vaccinations. This sample is part of a study of shared clonotypes between healthy human individuals. General observations from the study: Relative to clonotypes present in all four donors, those not shared had lower generation probabilities. A generally larger estimated richness was seen in naive subsets than in memory subsets.

The CDR3 totals 14 residues. The V and J ends lost 7 bases and 7 bases respectively, with 20 bases between them. CDR1 is MDHEN, CDR2 SYDVKM, per germline. The origin of this receptor is a woman aged 25-40 years in good health. The source material was memory CD4+ T cells sorted from blood. The subset here: CD45RA-negative fraction. This chain joins TRBV28 and TRBJ2-7; maybe TRBD1 (6 bases). The CDR3 coding sequence is TGTGCCAGCACCAATATACAGGGCTTCGGGGAGCAGTACTTC. It yields the protein CASTNIQGFGEQYF. Based on the CDR3 plus reference TRBV28 and TRBJ2-7, the full variable domain is DVKVTQSSRYLVKRTGEKVFLECVQDMDHENMFWYRQDPGLGLRLIYFSYDVKMKEKGDIPEGYSVSREKKERFSLILESASTNQTSMYLCASTNIQGFGEQYFGPGTRLTVT.